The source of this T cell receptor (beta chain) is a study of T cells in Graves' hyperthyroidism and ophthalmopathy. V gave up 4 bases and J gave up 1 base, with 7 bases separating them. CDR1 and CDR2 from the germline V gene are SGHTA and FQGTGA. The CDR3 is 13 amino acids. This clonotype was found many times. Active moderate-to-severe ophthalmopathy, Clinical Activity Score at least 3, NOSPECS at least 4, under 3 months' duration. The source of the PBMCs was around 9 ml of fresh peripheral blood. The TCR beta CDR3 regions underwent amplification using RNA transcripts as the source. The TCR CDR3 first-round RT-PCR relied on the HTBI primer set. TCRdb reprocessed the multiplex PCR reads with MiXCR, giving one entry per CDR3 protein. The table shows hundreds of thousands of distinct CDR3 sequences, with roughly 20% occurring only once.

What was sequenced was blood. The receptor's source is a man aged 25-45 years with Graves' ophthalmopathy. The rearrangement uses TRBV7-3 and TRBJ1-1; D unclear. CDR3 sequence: CASSSGRNTEAFF. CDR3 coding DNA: TGTGCCAGCAGCTCAGGCAGGAACACTGAAGCTTTCTTT.